The next 29 T cell receptor beta chains were all read from a single sample in a study of cytomegalovirus exposure and HLA in healthy donors. Amplification used 60 Vbeta primers and 13 Jbeta primers. TCRdb's copy holds only in-frame clones and misses some; the assay was immunoSEQ multiplex PCR. The table shows tens of thousands of clones, with about 78% occurring only once. Sequencing used PBMCs. Every receptor here comes from a man in his late teens or twenties in good health and CMV-seronegative.

The chain uses TRBV5-1 and TRBJ2-7; 12 bases are shared with TRBD2. CDR1 and CDR2 (germline): SGHRS, YFSETQ. V shed 4 bases and J 2 bases; nucleotides not matched to a gene: 7. The CDR3 has 16 amino acids. DNA of the CDR3: TGCGCCAGCAGCCCGGGACTAGCGGGTGCAGCCTACGAGCAGTACTTC. Translated: CASSPGLAGAAYEQYF.

The V call is TRBV19, the J call TRBJ2-7, with D tentatively TRBD1 (5 bases). This CDR3 comprises 15 residues. The germline V gene has CDR1 LNHDA and CDR2 SQIVND (reference sequence). V was pared by 3 bases and J by 4 bases, with 16 bases between. This CDR3 is CASSIAGLGYYEQYF. The CDR3 DNA sequence: TGTGCCAGTAGTATTGCAGGGTTGGGGTATTACGAGCAGTACTTC.

J is TRBJ2-3 and V is TRBV28; 11 bases agree with TRBD2. This CDR3 region has 13 residues. V lost 9 bases and J lost 3; bases outside the gene matches: 2. The germline V gene encodes CDR1 MDHEN and CDR2 SYDVKM. CDR3 bases: TGTGCCAGTACTAGCGGGGGAACAGATACGCAGTATTTT. Its protein is CASTSGGTDTQYF.

The rearrangement uses TRBV7-3 and TRBJ2-3; 8 bases are a match to TRBD1. The CDR3 runs 14 residues. Germline V gene data show CDR1 as SGHTA and CDR2 as FQGTGA. The trim removed 5 bases at V and 4 bases at J, leaving 5 bases unmatched. The CDR3, as DNA: TGTGCCAGCAGCAAGACAGGGGCCGCAGATACGCAGTATTTT. Amino acids: CASSKTGAADTQYF.

This rearrangement joins TRBV2 to TRBJ2-7; 8 bases agree with TRBD1. The germline V gene encodes CDR1 SNHLY and CDR2 FYNNEI. Trimming removed 6 bases from V and 3 bases from J; junction bases left unmatched: 7. The CDR3 extends over 14 amino acids. The CDR3 sequence: CASRERTGSYEQYF. The CDR3 nucleotides read TGTGCCAGCAGAGAAAGGACAGGGAGCTACGAGCAGTACTTC.

This clone occurred once. This sample also contains other DNA sequences that code for the same CDR3. V is TRBV7-9 and J is TRBJ2-7; 9 nucleotides match TRBD1. The germline gives CDR1 SEHNR, CDR2 FQNEAQ (reference sequence). CDR3 size: 16 residues. Trimming at V came to 2 bases and at J to 2 bases, leaving 7 bases not matched to a gene. The CDR3 nucleotides read TGTGCCAGCAGCTTACCGACAGGGGGTCCAGCCTACGAGCAGTACTTC. Encoded protein: CASSLPTGGPAYEQYF. The entire variable domain, with the rest obtained from reference TRBV7-9 and TRBJ2-7, is as follows: DTGVSQNPRHKITKRGQNVTFRCDPISEHNRLYWYRQTLGQGPEFLTYFQNEAQLEKSRLLSDRFSAERPKGSFSTLEIQRTEQGDSAMYLCASSLPTGGPAYEQYFGPGTRLTVT.

V gene TRBV7-3 combines with J gene TRBJ2-5; 11 positions match TRBD2. J was trimmed by 4 bases and V by 4 bases; bases with no gene match: 5. Per germline, CDR1 SGHTA and CDR2 FQGTGA. This CDR3 contains 15 residues. The chain's CDR3 is CASSSSGGIGETQYF. The DNA of the CDR3 is TGTGCCAGCAGCTCTAGCGGGGGGATAGGAGAGACCCAGTACTTC.

This chain's CDR3 is CASSLTGEDTEAFF. CDR3 nucleotide sequence: TGCGCCAGCAGCTTGACAGGGGAGGACACTGAAGCTTTCTTT. The genes are TRBV5-1 and TRBJ1-1; 7 positions match TRBD1. The CDR3 extends over 14 amino acids. Trimming took 1 base from V and 3 from J; bases not matched to a gene: 3. Germline assignment: CDR1 SGHRS and CDR2 YFSETQ.

V and J are TRBV29-1 and TRBJ1-3; unclear D gene. In germline, CDR1 is SQVTM, CDR2 ANQGSEA. The length of the CDR3 is 13 residues. The V end was cut by 3 bases, the J end by 4 bases, with 10 bases between. In DNA form, the CDR3 reads TGCAGCGTTGATTTGGCGGGGGGAAACACCATATATTTT. It yields the protein CSVDLAGGNTIYF.

This clone was detected only once. The V gene is TRBV14, the J gene TRBJ1-2; 10 nucleotides match TRBD1. The CDR3 runs to 17 residues. Germline V gene sequence: CDR1 SGHDN, CDR2 FVKESK. J lost 3 bases, V lost 0 bases, and 7 bases had no gene match. The CDR3 spells CASSQELPGQGYYGYTF. DNA of the CDR3: TGTGCCAGCAGCCAAGAGCTCCCGGGACAGGGGTACTATGGCTACACCTTC. Based on the CDR3 plus reference TRBV14 and TRBJ1-2, the full variable domain is EAGVTQFPSHSVIEKGQTVTLRCDPISGHDNLYWYRRVMGKEIKFLLHFVKESKQDESGMPNNRFLAERTGGTYSTLKVQPAELEDSGVYFCASSQELPGQGYYGYTFGSGTRLTVV.

The chain employs TRBV5-1 and TRBJ1-1; 8 bases are a match to TRBD1. The V gene's germline CDR1 is SGHRS and CDR2 YFSETQ. Losses at the gene ends were 0 bases for V and 6 bases for J; bases not matched to a gene: 10. The CDR3 is 16 residues long. The CDR3 sequence is CASSLAGGGGFAEAFF. The CDR3 region has the DNA TGCGCCAGCAGCTTGGCAGGGGGCGGAGGATTCGCTGAAGCTTTCTTT.

The chain links TRBV5-6 to TRBJ2-7, with 8 bases aligning to TRBD1. Germline loops: CDR1 SGHDT, CDR2 YYEEEE. V lost 4 bases and J lost 7; bases outside the gene matches: 10. CDR3 length equals 14 residues. The CDR3 sequence is CASSLGTGLGEQYF. As DNA, the CDR3 is TGTGCCAGCAGCCTCGGGACAGGTCTGGGGGAGCAGTACTTC. The full variable domain, with the rest looked up from reference TRBV5-6 and TRBJ2-7, is DAGVTQSPTHLIKTRGQQVTLRCSPKSGHDTVSWYQQALGQGPQFIFQYYEEEERQRGNFPDRFSGHQFPNYSSELNVNALLLGDSALYLCASSLGTGLGEQYFGPGTRLTVT.

The chain uses TRBV18 and TRBJ1-1; D is possibly TRBD1 (6 bases). The V and J ends lost 3 bases and 0 bases respectively, with 11 bases between them. The CDR3 has 15 amino acids. Germline V gives CDR1 KGHSH, CDR2 LQKENI. The CDR3 DNA sequence: TGTGCCAGCTCACCCCCGAGGGGGATGAACACTGAAGCTTTCTTT. This codes for CASSPPRGMNTEAFF.

The gene calls are TRBV7-3 and TRBJ2-1, with 7 nucleotides matching TRBD2. The germline gives CDR1 SGHTA, CDR2 FQGTGA. V shed 2 bases, J shed 4 bases, and the junction held 2 bases outside the gene matches. The CDR3 spans 14 residues. CDR3 DNA sequence: TGTGCCAGCAGCTTAGCGGGGGTGTACAATGAGCAGTTCTTC. Protein sequence: CASSLAGVYNEQFF.

The chain couples TRBV5-4 to TRBJ2-5; perhaps TRBD2 as D (5 bases). The CDR3 extends over 14 amino acids. Germline loops: CDR1 SGHNT, CDR2 YYREEE (reference sequence). The ends were cut back, 5 bases at V and 0 bases at J, with 11 bases in the middle. The CDR3 here is CASSLKDYQETQYF. The CDR3 nucleotides read TGTGCCAGCAGTTTAAAGGACTACCAAGAGACCCAGTACTTC.

The table lists this clone with a few counts. The chain recombines TRBV9 with TRBJ1-5; D unresolved. The CDR3 extends over 14 amino acids. V lost 4 bases and J lost 3, with 11 bases in between. Germline CDR1 is SGDLS and CDR2 is YYNGEE. The CDR3 reads CASSPKIPNQPQHF. The CDR3 bases are TGTGCCAGCAGCCCTAAAATACCCAATCAGCCCCAGCATTTT.

This clone is a singleton in its sample. The chain recombines TRBV21-1 with TRBJ2-7; the table's D call, TRBD1, has no DNA check behind it. TRBV21-1 has pseudogene status. The CDR3 sequence is 17 residues long. CDR3 sequence reads: CASSKEKRTESSYEQYV. The CDR3 DNA reads as TGTGCCAGCAGCAAAGAAAAGAGGACAGAGAGCTCCTACGAGCAGTACGTC.

The gene calls are TRBV4-1 and TRBJ2-3; D not resolved. Germline CDR1 is MGHRA and CDR2 is YSYEKL. The CDR3 covers 14 residues. Trimming left V 1 base short and J 1 base short, with 6 bases between. CDR3 sequence: CASSQVRGTDTQYF. DNA of the CDR3: TGCGCCAGCAGCCAAGTACGAGGCACAGATACGCAGTATTTT.

This chain joins TRBV28 and TRBJ1-5, with no clear D. Germline loops: CDR1 MDHEN, CDR2 SYDVKM. The CDR3 is 14 residues long. The ends were cut back, 2 bases at V and 1 base at J, with 6 bases in the middle. CDR3 amino acids: CASSLGQSNQPQHF. The CDR3 nucleotides are TGTGCCAGCAGTTTAGGGCAGAGCAATCAGCCCCAGCATTTT.

The chain joins TRBV4-2 to TRBJ2-5; D is uncertain. CDR3 length: 13 amino acids. V was shortened by 0 bases and J by 5 bases, with 7 bases between the two germline ends. Germline V gene lookup returns CDR1 LGHNA and CDR2 YNFKEQ. The CDR3 bases are TGTGCCAGCAGCCAAGATCAACTCGAGACCCAGTACTTC. Translation: CASSQDQLETQYF.

This clone showed up just once. This rearrangement joins TRBV11-2 to TRBJ2-1; 12 nucleotides align to TRBD2. CDR3 length: 15 residues. V shed 5 bases and J 7 bases; nucleotides not matched to a gene: 6. Germline loops: CDR1 SGHAT, CDR2 FQNNGV. The CDR3: CASSQLAGGRNEQFF. The CDR3 nucleotides are TGTGCCAGCAGCCAACTAGCGGGGGGAAGGAATGAGCAGTTCTTC.

This sequence joins TRBV6-1 and TRBJ2-3; D gene uncertain. V was shortened by 8 bases and J by 2 bases, with 8 bases between the two germline ends. The V gene's germline CDR1 is MNHNS and CDR2 SASEGT. CDR3 size: 12 residues. CDR3 sequence (DNA): TGTGCCAGCCGCGACTTCACAGATACGCAGTATTTT. It codes for CASRDFTDTQYF.

This chain uses TRBV7-9 with TRBJ2-2; the match to TRBD1 covers 7 bases. CDR3 length equals 16 residues. J was trimmed by 3 bases and V by 5 bases; bases with no gene match: 9. The V gene's germline CDR1 is SEHNR and CDR2 FQNEAQ (reference sequence). CDR3 protein: CASSRLGQQYTGELFF. The CDR3 nucleotides read TGTGCCAGCAGCCGTCTGGGACAGCAATACACCGGGGAGCTGTTTTTT. Complete variable domain (other parts from reference TRBV7-9 and TRBJ2-2): DTGVSQNPRHKITKRGQNVTFRCDPISEHNRLYWYRQTLGQGPEFLTYFQNEAQLEKSRLLSDRFSAERPKGSFSTLEIQRTEQGDSAMYLCASSRLGQQYTGELFFGEGSRLTVL.

V is TRBV4-1 and J is TRBJ2-4; 8 positions match TRBD2. The CDR3 extends over 14 amino acids. Germline assignment: CDR1 MGHRA and CDR2 YSYEKL. Trimming took 2 bases from V and 7 from J; bases not matched to a gene: 4. The CDR3 loop reads CASSQLAGGNIQYF. Written as DNA, the CDR3 is TGCGCCAGCAGCCAACTAGCGGGTGGGAACATTCAGTACTTC.

Written as DNA, the CDR3 is TGTGCCAGCAGTTACTCTGGACTAGGCACAGATACGCAGTATTTT. This sequence encodes CASSYSGLGTDTQYF. The chain has TRBV6-5 and TRBJ2-3, with TRBD2 matching 7 bases. This CDR3 is built from 15 residues. Looked up from germline, CDR1 is MNHEY and CDR2 is SVGAGI. The ends lost 0 bases at V and 1 base at J; junction bases unmatched: 1.

The J gene is TRBJ2-7, the V gene TRBV7-9; D is ambiguous. Deletions cut 5 bases from V and 3 bases from J, with 11 bases between. This CDR3 contains 13 residues. Germline values: CDR1 SEHNR, CDR2 FQNEAQ (reference sequence). CDR3 sequence (DNA): TGTGCCAGCAGCCCTCCCCCTAGCTACGAGCAGTACTTC. Amino acids: CASSPPPSYEQYF.

The rearrangement uses TRBV5-1 and TRBJ2-1; 12 bases match TRBD2. Per germline, CDR1 SGHRS and CDR2 YFSETQ. Trimming removed 0 bases from V and 5 bases from J; junction bases left unmatched: 6. This CDR3 is built from 17 residues. CDR3 sequence (DNA): TGCGCCAGCAGCTTGGCTCCACTAGCGGGGGGCCACAATGAGCAGTTCTTC. Its protein product is CASSLAPLAGGHNEQFF.

This clone was counted once. This rearrangement joins TRBV2 to TRBJ1-1, with unresolved D. Trimming stripped 7 bases from V and 0 bases from J, with 18 bases between. The CDR3 runs 16 residues. CDR1 and CDR2 from the germline V gene are SNHLY and FYNNEI. The CDR3 DNA follows: TGTGCCAGCACTAGAAGGCCCAAACCCATGAACACTGAAGCTTTCTTT. Translation: CASTRRPKPMNTEAFF. The full variable domain, its missing parts supplied by reference TRBV2 and TRBJ1-1, is EPEVTQTPSHQVTQMGQEVILRCVPISNHLYFYWYRQILGQKVEFLVSFYNNEISEKSEIFDDQFSVERPDGSNFTLKIRSTKLEDSAMYFCASTRRPKPMNTEAFFGQGTRLTVV.

This chain uses TRBV6-1 with TRBJ1-3; 8 nucleotides line up with TRBD1. The CDR3 loop spans 15 amino acids. The trim removed 3 bases at V and 4 bases at J, leaving 5 bases unmatched. CDR1 is MNHNS, CDR2 SASEGT, per germline. Here the CDR3 DNA reads TGTGCCAGCAGTGACCGGACAGGGCTGGGAAACACCATATATTTT. This sequence encodes CASSDRTGLGNTIYF.